This T cell receptor (beta chain) is from a study of blood T cell repertoires in COVID-19. Study in general: PBMCs, B-cell-depleted T cells, or T cells were the source of the cDNA or gDNA that made up the material.

Authors' processing steps: Using reference gene primer amplification, nucleated cell counts were estimated. Only in-frame clones appear in the TCRdb table, and some are missing; sequencing was by immunoSEQ multiplex PCR. The V and J calls and clone size are taken from that table; D and trimming were inferred from the DNA. The sample gives 55,000 to 70,000 clones, roughly 86% of which show up once; more than 1% is in the top ten. Trimming removed 7 bases from V and 7 bases from J; junction bases left unmatched: 9. The CDR3 has 16 residues. The germline V gene has CDR1 MNHNY and CDR2 SVGAGI (reference sequence).

The sequence derives from a man in his sixties or seventies with acute or convalescent COVID-19. Material: peripheral blood. The genes are TRBV6-6 and TRBJ1-6, with 11 bases matching TRBD1. The CDR3 spells CASTQGQGARNSPLHF. The CDR3 coding sequence is TGTGCCAGCACCCAAGGACAGGGGGCGAGAAATTCACCCCTCCACTTT.